Listed below are T cell receptor beta chains from one sample, sequenced in a study of T cells in localized non-small cell lung cancer. Measured with immunoSEQ multiplex PCR; TCRdb has only the in-frame clones, and not every one. Altogether some 2,000 clones are present, less than 25% being singletons, with the ten largest covering over 15%. The material was lung tumor tissue, obtained before any cancer treatment. The receptors derive from a male donor older than 55 with stage I lung adenocarcinoma. Both conserved end residues are part of each CDR3. Fields, in order: CDR3 DNA, CDR3 protein, J gene, V gene, D gene, clone size. The D gene is left open where the match is weak. Clone sizes are given selectively: once, few, many, or a class where the clone is expanded.

CDR3 DNA: TGCGCCAGCAGCTCGGGACTAGCGGGAGTCGGTAATGAGCAGTTCTTC; CDR3 protein: CASSSGLAGVGNEQFF; J gene: TRBJ2-1; V gene: TRBV5-1; D gene: TRBD2; clone size: -
CDR3 DNA: TGTGCCAGCAGCGCCTCGACAGGGTTATTGTACAATGAGCAGTTCTTC; CDR3 protein: CASSASTGLLYNEQFF; J gene: TRBJ2-1; V gene: TRBV11-3; D gene: TRBD1; clone size: -
CDR3 DNA: TGTGCCAGCACCCGGACATTGAACACTGAAGCTTTCTTT; CDR3 protein: CASTRTLNTEAFF; J gene: TRBJ1-1; V gene: TRBV28; D gene: -; clone size: -
CDR3 DNA: TGTGCCAGCAGACAAGGCATTGAAGCTTTCTTT; CDR3 protein: CASRQGIEAFF; J gene: TRBJ1-1; V gene: TRBV6-7; D gene: -; clone size: few
CDR3 DNA: TGTGCCAGCTCATGGGCCAATAGCGCGATATACAATGAGCAGTTCTTC; CDR3 protein: CASSWANSAIYNEQFF; J gene: TRBJ2-1; V gene: TRBV11-3; D gene: -; clone size: -
CDR3 DNA: TGCAGCGTTGACTCGGCTACTGGGGGCTACGAGCAGTACTTC; CDR3 protein: CSVDSATGGYEQYF; J gene: TRBJ2-7; V gene: TRBV29-1; D gene: -; clone size: -
CDR3 DNA: TGTGCCAGCAGCAAAGGGACAGGGGGGAAAGCTTTCTTT; CDR3 protein: CASSKGTGGKAFF; J gene: TRBJ1-1; V gene: TRBV9; D gene: TRBD1; clone size: few
CDR3 DNA: TGTGCCAGCAGCCAGACTGGCAATCAGCCCCAGCATTTT; CDR3 protein: CASSQTGNQPQHF; J gene: TRBJ1-5; V gene: TRBV7-4; D gene: -; clone size: -
CDR3 DNA: TGTGCCAGCAGCCCAGGGACAGGGGGCGTATTCGGGGAGCTGTTTTTT; CDR3 protein: CASSPGTGGVFGELFF; J gene: TRBJ2-2; V gene: TRBV11-3; D gene: TRBD1; clone size: few
CDR3 DNA: TGTGCCAGCAGCGACCGCAAACAGGGGACCCTATCCAATGAGCAGTTCTTC; CDR3 protein: CASSDRKQGTLSNEQFF; J gene: TRBJ2-1; V gene: TRBV11-3; D gene: TRBD1; clone size: -
CDR3 DNA: TGTGCCTGGAGTGTGTGGGCGGGACAGACTGAAGCTTTCTTT; CDR3 protein: CAWSVWAGQTEAFF; J gene: TRBJ1-1; V gene: TRBV30; D gene: TRBD1; clone size: few
CDR3 DNA: TGTGCCAGCAGTTTAGGGGGCAGGGGGCTAGGTGAGCAGTTCTTC; CDR3 protein: CASSLGGRGLGEQFF; J gene: TRBJ2-1; V gene: TRBV28; D gene: TRBD1; clone size: few
CDR3 DNA: TGTGCCAGCAGTGAAGCCGACAGGGCCCACAATGAGCAGTTCTTC; CDR3 protein: CASSEADRAHNEQFF; J gene: TRBJ2-1; V gene: TRBV6-1; D gene: TRBD1; clone size: few
CDR3 DNA: TGTGCCAGCAGCTTTGGGGGGGTCGGCGAAGAGACCCAGTACTTC; CDR3 protein: CASSFGGVGEETQYF; J gene: TRBJ2-5; V gene: TRBV7-7; D gene: TRBD2; clone size: -
CDR3 DNA: TGTGCCCTCATTAAGACTAGCGGGAGTAATGAGCAGTTCTTC; CDR3 protein: CALIKTSGSNEQFF; J gene: TRBJ2-1; V gene: TRBV30; D gene: TRBD2; clone size: few
CDR3 DNA: TGTGCCAGCAGTGGGGGACTAAGGGGCAATCAGCCCCAGCATTTT; CDR3 protein: CASSGGLRGNQPQHF; J gene: TRBJ1-5; V gene: TRBV9; D gene: -; clone size: few
CDR3 DNA: TGCAGCGTTACAGGGGATCCCCTCTACGAGCAGTACTTC; CDR3 protein: CSVTGDPLYEQYF; J gene: TRBJ2-7; V gene: TRBV29-1; D gene: TRBD1; clone size: -
CDR3 DNA: TGTGCCAGCAGCCAAGCGGCGGGGTCCTACAATGAGCAGTTCTTC; CDR3 protein: CASSQAAGSYNEQFF; J gene: TRBJ2-1; V gene: TRBV11-3; D gene: -; clone size: medium-sized
CDR3 DNA: TGTGCCAGCAGCGTAGTGGGCTATGGCTACACCTTC; CDR3 protein: CASSVVGYGYTF; J gene: TRBJ1-2; V gene: TRBV9; D gene: -; clone size: few
CDR3 DNA: TGTGCCAGCAGGGCTTATGTGGCAGATACGCAGTATTTT; CDR3 protein: CASRAYVADTQYF; J gene: TRBJ2-3; V gene: TRBV6-8; D gene: -; clone size: medium-sized
CDR3 DNA: TGTGCCAGCAGTGAAGGACAGGGGAGCCTCTATGGCTACACCTTC; CDR3 protein: CASSEGQGSLYGYTF; J gene: TRBJ1-2; V gene: TRBV6-1; D gene: TRBD1; clone size: medium-sized
CDR3 DNA: TGTGCCAGCAGCACCAAGCAGGACAGGGGAGTCTACAATGAGCAGTTCTTC; CDR3 protein: CASSTKQDRGVYNEQFF; J gene: TRBJ2-1; V gene: TRBV9; D gene: TRBD1; clone size: few
CDR3 DNA: TGTGCCAGCAGCTACGGACAGGGCGTCGAGCAGTACTTC; CDR3 protein: CASSYGQGVEQYF; J gene: TRBJ2-7; V gene: TRBV7-2; D gene: TRBD1; clone size: -
CDR3 DNA: TGTGCCAGCAGCTTGGCTGGACACAGAGAAAAACTGTTTTTT; CDR3 protein: CASSLAGHREKLFF; J gene: TRBJ1-4; V gene: TRBV11-3; D gene: -; clone size: few
CDR3 DNA: TGTGCTAGCAGCTTAGGACCGCTCAGCGGCTACAATGAGCAGTTCTTC; CDR3 protein: CASSLGPLSGYNEQFF; J gene: TRBJ2-1; V gene: TRBV11-3; D gene: -; clone size: -
CDR3 DNA: TGTGCCAGCAGTATTCAGGGGTTGGAGCAGTACTTC; CDR3 protein: CASSIQGLEQYF; J gene: TRBJ2-7; V gene: TRBV28; D gene: -; clone size: -
CDR3 DNA: TGTGCCAGCAGCTTAGTTCTGGGACTAGCGGGGGGGACCTACGAGCAGTACTTC; CDR3 protein: CASSLVLGLAGGTYEQYF; J gene: TRBJ2-7; V gene: TRBV11-3; D gene: TRBD2; clone size: -
CDR3 DNA: TGCGCCAGCAGCCAAGATTTCCCAGGTCCGTCCTACGAGCAGTACTTC; CDR3 protein: CASSQDFPGPSYEQYF; J gene: TRBJ2-7; V gene: TRBV5-1; D gene: -; clone size: few
CDR3 DNA: TGTGCCAGCAGTTACCTCGACGGCACCGGGGAGCTGTTTTTT; CDR3 protein: CASSYLDGTGELFF; J gene: TRBJ2-2; V gene: TRBV6-8; D gene: -; clone size: medium-sized
CDR3 DNA: TGTGCCAGCAGACTAGCGGGGGCAAGCTCCTACGAGCAGTACTTC; CDR3 protein: CASRLAGASSYEQYF; J gene: TRBJ2-7; V gene: TRBV11-3; D gene: TRBD2; clone size: few